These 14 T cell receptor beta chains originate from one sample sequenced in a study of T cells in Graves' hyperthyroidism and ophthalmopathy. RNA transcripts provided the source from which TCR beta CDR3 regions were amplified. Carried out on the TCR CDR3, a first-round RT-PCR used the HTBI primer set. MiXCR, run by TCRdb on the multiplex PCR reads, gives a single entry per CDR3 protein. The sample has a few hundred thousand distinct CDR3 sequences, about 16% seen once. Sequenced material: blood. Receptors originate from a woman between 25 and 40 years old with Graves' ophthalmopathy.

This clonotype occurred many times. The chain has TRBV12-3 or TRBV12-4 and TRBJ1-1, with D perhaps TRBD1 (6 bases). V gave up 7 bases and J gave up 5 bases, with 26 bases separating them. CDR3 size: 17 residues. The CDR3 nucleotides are TGTGCCAGCACCGACTACCACGGGACACGGTCGAATACTGAAGCTTTCTTT. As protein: CASTDYHGTRSNTEAFF.

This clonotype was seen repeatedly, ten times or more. The CDR3 here is CASSFTGSTEAFF. The CDR3 bases are TGTGCCAGCAGCTTTACGGGGAGCACTGAAGCTTTCTTT. The chain combines TRBV7-2 with TRBJ1-1, with D hard to call. The germline V gene encodes CDR1 SGHTA and CDR2 FQGNSA. V shed 3 bases and J shed 4 bases, with 9 bases lying between them. This CDR3 contains 13 residues.

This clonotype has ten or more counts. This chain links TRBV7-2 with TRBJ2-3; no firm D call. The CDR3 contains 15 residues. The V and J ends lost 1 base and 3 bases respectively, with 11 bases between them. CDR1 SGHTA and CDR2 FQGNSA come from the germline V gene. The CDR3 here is CASSLDQARTDTQYF. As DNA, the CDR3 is TGTGCCAGCAGCTTAGATCAAGCCCGGACAGATACGCAGTATTTT.

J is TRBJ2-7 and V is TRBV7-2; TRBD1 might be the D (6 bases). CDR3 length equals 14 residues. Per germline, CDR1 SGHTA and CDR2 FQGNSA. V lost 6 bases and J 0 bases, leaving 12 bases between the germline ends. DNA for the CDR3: TGTGCCAGCAGTCGGGACAAGCGCTCCTACGAGCAGTACTTC. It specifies CASSRDKRSYEQYF.

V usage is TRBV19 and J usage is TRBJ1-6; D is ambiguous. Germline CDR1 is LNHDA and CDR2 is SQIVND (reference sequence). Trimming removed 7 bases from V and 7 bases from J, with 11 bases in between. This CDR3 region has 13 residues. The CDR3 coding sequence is TGTGCCAGTAATCCGGAGGTCAATTCACCCCTCCACTTT. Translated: CASNPEVNSPLHF. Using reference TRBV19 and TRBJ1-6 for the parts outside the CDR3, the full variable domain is DGGITQSPKYLFRKEGQNVTLSCEQNLNHDAMYWYRQDPGQGLRLIYYSQIVNDFQKGDIAEGYSVSREKKESFPLTVTSAQKNPTAFYLCASNPEVNSPLHFGNGTRLTVT.

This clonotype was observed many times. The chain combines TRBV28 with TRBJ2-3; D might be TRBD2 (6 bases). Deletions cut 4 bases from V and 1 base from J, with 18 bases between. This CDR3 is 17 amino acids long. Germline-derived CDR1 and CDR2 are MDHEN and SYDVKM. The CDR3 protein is CASSSPRVGGGTDTQYF. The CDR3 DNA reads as TGTGCCAGCAGTTCCCCCAGGGTGGGCGGGGGCACAGATACGCAGTATTTT.

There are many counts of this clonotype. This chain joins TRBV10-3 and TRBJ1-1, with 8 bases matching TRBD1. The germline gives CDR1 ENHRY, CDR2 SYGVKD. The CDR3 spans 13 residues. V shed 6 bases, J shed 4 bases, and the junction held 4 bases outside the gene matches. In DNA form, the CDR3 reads TGTGCCATCAGGACAGGGGTGGGCACTGAAGCTTTCTTT. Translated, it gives CAIRTGVGTEAFF.

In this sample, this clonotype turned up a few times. This chain's CDR3 is CASSLVGGFLETQYF. CDR3 DNA: TGCGCCAGCAGCTTGGTTGGGGGTTTCTTGGAGACCCAGTACTTC. V usage is TRBV5-1 and J usage is TRBJ2-5; D possibly uses TRBD1 or TRBD2 (5 bases each). Germline CDR1 and CDR2: SGHRS and YFSETQ. The germline V and J ends were trimmed by 0 bases and 5 bases, with 14 bases remaining between them. The CDR3 spans 15 residues.

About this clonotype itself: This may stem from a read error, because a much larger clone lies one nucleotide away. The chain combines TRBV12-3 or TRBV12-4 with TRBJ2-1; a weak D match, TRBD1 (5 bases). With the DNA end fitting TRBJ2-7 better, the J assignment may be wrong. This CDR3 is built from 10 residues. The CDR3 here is CASEDNEQYF. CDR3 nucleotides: TGTGCCAGCGAGGACAATGAGCAGTACTTC.

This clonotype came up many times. CDR3 sequence (DNA): TGTGCCAGCTACTCTCTCCGGAATGAGCAGTTCTTC. Translating gives CASYSLRNEQFF. The rearrangement links TRBV6-1 to TRBJ2-1, with D hard to call. The germline V gene has CDR1 MNHNS and CDR2 SASEGT. This CDR3 is 12 amino acids long. Trimming stripped 8 bases from V and 7 bases from J, with 12 bases between.

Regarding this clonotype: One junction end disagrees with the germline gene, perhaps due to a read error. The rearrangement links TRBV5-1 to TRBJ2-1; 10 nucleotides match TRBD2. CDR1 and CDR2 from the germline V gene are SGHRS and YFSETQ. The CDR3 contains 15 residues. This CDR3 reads CASSLTSGISNEQFF. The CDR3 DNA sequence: TGTGCCAGCAGCCTTACTAGCGGGATAAGTAATGAGCAGTTCTTC.

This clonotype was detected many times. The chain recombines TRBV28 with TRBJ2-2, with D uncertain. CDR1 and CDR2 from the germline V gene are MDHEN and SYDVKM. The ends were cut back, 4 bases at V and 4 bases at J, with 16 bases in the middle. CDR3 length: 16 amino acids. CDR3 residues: CASSSAGLVPTGELFF. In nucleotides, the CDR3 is TGTGCCAGCAGTTCCGCCGGGCTAGTTCCCACCGGGGAGCTGTTTTTT.

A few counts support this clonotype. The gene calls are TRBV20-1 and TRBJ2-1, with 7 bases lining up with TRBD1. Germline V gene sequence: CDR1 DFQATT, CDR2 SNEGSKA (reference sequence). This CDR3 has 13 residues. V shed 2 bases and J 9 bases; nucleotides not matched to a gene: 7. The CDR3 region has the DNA TGCAGTGCTAGACCCACAGGGGAAGGTGAGCAGTTCTTC. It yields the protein CSARPTGEGEQFF.

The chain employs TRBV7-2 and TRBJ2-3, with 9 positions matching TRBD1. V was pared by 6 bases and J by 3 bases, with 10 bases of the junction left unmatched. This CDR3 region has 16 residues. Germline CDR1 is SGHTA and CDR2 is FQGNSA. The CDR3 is CASSRTGAVFTDTQYF. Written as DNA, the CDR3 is TGTGCCAGCAGTCGGACAGGGGCAGTTTTTACAGATACGCAGTATTTT.